The T cell receptor delta chain under discussion was sequenced for a study of gamma-delta T cells after stem cell transplantation. TCRdb called clones from the RT-PCR reads again using CATT. The sample contains fewer than 4,500 delta-chain clones, 12% of which appear only once. This clone was detected a few times. V lost 1 base to trimming and J lost 3 bases; unmatched junction nucleotides: 4. This CDR3 contains 15 residues. From germline, CDR1 is TSWWSYY and CDR2 QGS. The receptor's source is a human donor. It is not recorded whose cells these are; they may come from a transplant donor. This chain connects TRDV1 to TRDJ1; 8 bases are a match to TRDD3. Sequenced sample: gamma-delta T cells. This CDR3 is CALGERAGGADKLIF. The CDR3 DNA follows: TGTGCTCTTGGGGAACGGGCTGGGGGAGCCGATAAACTCATCTTT.